The TCR beta chain under discussion was sequenced for a study of regulatory T cells in long-lasting Graves disease. Study results and caveats: Persistent Graves' disease cases displayed lower TCR diversity than newly diagnosed ones. Persistent disease exhibited a predilection for TRBV28, TRBJ1-2 and TRBJ2-5.

Arm-PCR of CDR3 regions with iRepertoire HTBI primers generated TCR beta libraries. TCRdb analysed the multiplex PCR reads with MiXCR anew, one entry per CDR3 protein. The sample shows about 290,000 distinct CDR3 sequences, under 25% of them seen only once. Time point described: persistent/refractory GD, antithyroid drugs over 5 years with positive TRAb. RNA isolated from PBMCs was used to make the TCR library. V was clipped by 0 bases and J by 1 base, with 9 bases between them. CDR3 length: 15 residues. The V gene's germline CDR1 is MNHNS and CDR2 SASEGT. Many counts were recorded for this clonotype. Its antigen is not identified.

This TCR was sampled from a female donor with Graves disease. The V and J genes are TRBV6-1 and TRBJ1-1; no definite D call. The starting material was peripheral blood mononuclear cells (PBMCs), obtained when the disease was refractory, from a patient treated with antithyroid drugs. The CDR3 here is CASSEATVGNTEAFF. Here the CDR3 DNA reads TGTGCCAGCAGTGAAGCAACGGTCGGGAACACTGAAGCTTTCTTT.